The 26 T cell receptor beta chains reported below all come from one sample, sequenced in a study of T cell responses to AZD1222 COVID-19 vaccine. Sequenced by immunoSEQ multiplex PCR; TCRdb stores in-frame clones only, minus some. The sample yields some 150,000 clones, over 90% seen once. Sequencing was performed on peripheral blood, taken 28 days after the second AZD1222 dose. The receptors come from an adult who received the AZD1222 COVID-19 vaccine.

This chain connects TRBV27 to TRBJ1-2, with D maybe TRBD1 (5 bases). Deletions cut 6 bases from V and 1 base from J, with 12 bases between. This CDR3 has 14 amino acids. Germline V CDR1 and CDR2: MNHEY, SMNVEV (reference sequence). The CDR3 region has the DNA TGTGCCAGCAGCCCCGCCGGGGGTAACTATGGCTACACCTTC. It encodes CASSPAGGNYGYTF.

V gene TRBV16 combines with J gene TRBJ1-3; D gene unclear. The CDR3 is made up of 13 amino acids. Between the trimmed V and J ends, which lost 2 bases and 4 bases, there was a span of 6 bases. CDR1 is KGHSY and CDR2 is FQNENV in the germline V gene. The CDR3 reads CASSQGFGNTIYF. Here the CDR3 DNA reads TGTGCCAGCAGCCAAGGTTTCGGAAACACCATATATTTT.

The CDR3 DNA sequence: TGTGCCTCCCCAGTTCAGCCCCAGCATTTT. This translates into CASPVQPQHF. The genes are TRBV19 and TRBJ1-5; D is ambiguous. Trimming left V 11 bases short and J 6 bases short, with 8 bases between. The CDR3 contains 10 residues. The germline V gene encodes CDR1 LNHDA and CDR2 SQIVND (reference sequence).

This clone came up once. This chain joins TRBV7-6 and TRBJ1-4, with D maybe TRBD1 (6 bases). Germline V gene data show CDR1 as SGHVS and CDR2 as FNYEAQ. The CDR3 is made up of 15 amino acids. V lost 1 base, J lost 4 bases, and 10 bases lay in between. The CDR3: CASSLGQGLNEKLFF. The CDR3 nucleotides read TGTGCCAGCAGCTTAGGCCAGGGGCTTAATGAAAAACTGTTTTTT.

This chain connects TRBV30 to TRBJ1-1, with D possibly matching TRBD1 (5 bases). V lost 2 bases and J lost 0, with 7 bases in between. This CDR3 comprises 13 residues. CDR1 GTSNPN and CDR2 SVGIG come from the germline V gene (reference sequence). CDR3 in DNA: TGTGCCTGGAGTCAGGGTATGAACACTGAAGCTTTCTTT. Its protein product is CAWSQGMNTEAFF.

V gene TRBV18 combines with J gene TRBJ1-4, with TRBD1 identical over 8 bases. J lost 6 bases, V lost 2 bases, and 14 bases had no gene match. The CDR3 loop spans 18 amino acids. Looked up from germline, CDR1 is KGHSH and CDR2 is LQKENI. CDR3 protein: CASSPYGQGPNWDEKLFF. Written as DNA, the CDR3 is TGTGCCAGCTCACCATATGGACAGGGCCCTAATTGGGATGAAAAACTGTTTTTT.

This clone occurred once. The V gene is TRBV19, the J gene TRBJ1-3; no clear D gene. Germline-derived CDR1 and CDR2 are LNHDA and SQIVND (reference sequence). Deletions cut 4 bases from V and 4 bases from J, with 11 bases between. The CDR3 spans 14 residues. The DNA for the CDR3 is TGTGCCAGTAGTACGCGCGGAGTGGGAAACACCATATATTTT. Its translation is CASSTRGVGNTIYF. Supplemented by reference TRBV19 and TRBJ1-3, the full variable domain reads DGGITQSPKYLFRKEGQNVTLSCEQNLNHDAMYWYRQDPGQGLRLIYYSQIVNDFQKGDIAEGYSVSREKKESFPLTVTSAQKNPTAFYLCASSTRGVGNTIYFGEGSWLTVV.

The CDR3 reads CASSFLDNSYNEQFF. CDR3 nucleotides: TGCGCCAGCAGCTTCTTGGACAACTCCTACAATGAGCAGTTCTTC. The chain has TRBV5-1 and TRBJ2-1; weak D call: TRBD1 (5 bases). This CDR3 spans 15 amino acids. Trimming removed 2 bases at V and 0 bases at J, with 9 bases between. The germline gives CDR1 SGHRS, CDR2 YFSETQ.

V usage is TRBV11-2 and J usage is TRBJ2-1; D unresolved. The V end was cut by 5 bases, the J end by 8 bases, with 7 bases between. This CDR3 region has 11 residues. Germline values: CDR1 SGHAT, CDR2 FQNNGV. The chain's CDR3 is CASSPLYEQFF. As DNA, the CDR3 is TGTGCCAGCAGCCCTCTCTATGAGCAGTTCTTC.

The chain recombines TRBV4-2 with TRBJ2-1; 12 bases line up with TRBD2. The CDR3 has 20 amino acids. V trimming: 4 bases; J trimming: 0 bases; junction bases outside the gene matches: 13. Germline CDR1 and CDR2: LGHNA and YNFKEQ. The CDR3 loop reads CASSPRTGTSGLSSYNEQFF. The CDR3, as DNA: TGTGCCAGCAGCCCAAGAACCGGGACTAGCGGGTTGAGCTCCTACAATGAGCAGTTCTTC.

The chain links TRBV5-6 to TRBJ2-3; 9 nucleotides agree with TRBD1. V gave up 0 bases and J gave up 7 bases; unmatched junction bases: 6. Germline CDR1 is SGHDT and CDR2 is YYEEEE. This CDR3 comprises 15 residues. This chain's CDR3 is CASSLVGQGDNTQYF. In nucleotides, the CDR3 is TGTGCCAGCAGCTTGGTGGGACAGGGCGATAATACGCAGTATTTT.

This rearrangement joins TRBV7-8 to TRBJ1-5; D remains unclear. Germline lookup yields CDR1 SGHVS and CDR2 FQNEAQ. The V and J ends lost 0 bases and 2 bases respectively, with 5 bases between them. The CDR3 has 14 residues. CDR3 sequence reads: CASSLAGGNQPQHF. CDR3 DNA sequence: TGTGCCAGCAGCTTAGCGGGTGGCAATCAGCCCCAGCATTTT.

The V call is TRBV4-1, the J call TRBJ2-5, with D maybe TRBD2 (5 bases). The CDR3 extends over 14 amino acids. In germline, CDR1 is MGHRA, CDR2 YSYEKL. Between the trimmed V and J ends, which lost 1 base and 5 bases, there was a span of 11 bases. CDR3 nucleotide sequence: TGCGCCAGCAGCCAAGGTCCGGGGTTGGAGACCCAGTACTTC. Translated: CASSQGPGLETQYF.

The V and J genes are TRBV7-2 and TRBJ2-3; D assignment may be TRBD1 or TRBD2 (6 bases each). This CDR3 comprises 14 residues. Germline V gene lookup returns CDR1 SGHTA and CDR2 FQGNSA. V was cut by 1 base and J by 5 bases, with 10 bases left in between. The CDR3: CASSLVGGQDTQYF. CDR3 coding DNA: TGTGCCAGCAGCTTAGTCGGGGGCCAAGATACGCAGTATTTT.

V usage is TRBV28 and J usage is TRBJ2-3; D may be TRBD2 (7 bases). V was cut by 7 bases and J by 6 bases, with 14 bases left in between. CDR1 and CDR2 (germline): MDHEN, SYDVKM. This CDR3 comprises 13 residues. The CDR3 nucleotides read TGTGCCAGCATCCGAGGGGGAGGGGATACGCAGTATTTT. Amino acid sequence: CASIRGGGDTQYF. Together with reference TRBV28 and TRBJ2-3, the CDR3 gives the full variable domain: DVKVTQSSRYLVKRTGEKVFLECVQDMDHENMFWYRQDPGLGLRLIYFSYDVKMKEKGDIPEGYSVSREKKERFSLILESASTNQTSMYLCASIRGGGDTQYFGPGTRLTVL.

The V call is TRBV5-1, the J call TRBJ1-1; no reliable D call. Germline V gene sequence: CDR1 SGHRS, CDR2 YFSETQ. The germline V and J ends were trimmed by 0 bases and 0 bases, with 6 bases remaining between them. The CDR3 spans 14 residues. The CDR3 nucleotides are TGCGCCAGCAGCTTGGGTCGTTTGAACACTGAAGCTTTCTTT. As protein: CASSLGRLNTEAFF. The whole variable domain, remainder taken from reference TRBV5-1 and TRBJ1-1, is KAGVTQTPRYLIKTRGQQVTLSCSPISGHRSVSWYQQTPGQGLQFLFEYFSETQRNKGNFPGRFSGRQFSNSRSEMNVSTLELGDSALYLCASSLGRLNTEAFFGQGTRLTVV.

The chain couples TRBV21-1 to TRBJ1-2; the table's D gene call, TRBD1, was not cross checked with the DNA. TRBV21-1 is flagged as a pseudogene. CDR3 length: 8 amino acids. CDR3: CDSGGYTF. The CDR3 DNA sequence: TGTGACAGCGGCGGCTACACCTTC.

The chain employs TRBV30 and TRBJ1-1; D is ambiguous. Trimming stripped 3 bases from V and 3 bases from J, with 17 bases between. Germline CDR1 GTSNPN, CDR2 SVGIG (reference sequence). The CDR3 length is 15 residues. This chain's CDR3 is CAWSVHPRGHTEAFF. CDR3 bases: TGTGCCTGGAGCGTTCATCCGCGGGGTCACACTGAAGCTTTCTTT.

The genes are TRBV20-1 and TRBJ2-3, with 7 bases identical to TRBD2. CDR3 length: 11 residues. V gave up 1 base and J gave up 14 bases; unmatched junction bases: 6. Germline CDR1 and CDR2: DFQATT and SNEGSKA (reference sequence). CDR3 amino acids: CSARGYSGGYF. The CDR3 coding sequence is TGCAGTGCTAGAGGGTATTCGGGGGGGTATTTT.

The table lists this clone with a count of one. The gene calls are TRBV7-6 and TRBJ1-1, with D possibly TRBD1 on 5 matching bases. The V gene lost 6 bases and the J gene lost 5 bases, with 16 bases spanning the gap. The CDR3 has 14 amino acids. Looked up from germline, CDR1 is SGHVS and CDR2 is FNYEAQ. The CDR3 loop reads CASRKSQGGTEAFF. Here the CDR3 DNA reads TGTGCCAGCAGAAAATCTCAGGGAGGGACTGAAGCTTTCTTT.

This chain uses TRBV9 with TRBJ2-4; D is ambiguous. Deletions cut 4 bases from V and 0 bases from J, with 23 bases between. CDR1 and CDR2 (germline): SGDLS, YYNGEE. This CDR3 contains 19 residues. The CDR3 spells CASSTQPLTDPRAKNIQYF. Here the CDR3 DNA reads TGTGCCAGCAGCACACAACCGTTGACGGACCCAAGAGCCAAAAACATTCAGTACTTC.

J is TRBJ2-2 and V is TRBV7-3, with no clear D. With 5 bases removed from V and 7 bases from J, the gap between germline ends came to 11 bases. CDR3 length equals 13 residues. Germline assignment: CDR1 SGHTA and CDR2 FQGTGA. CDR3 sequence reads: CASSPKSVGELFF. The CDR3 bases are TGTGCCAGCAGCCCAAAGAGTGTCGGGGAGCTGTTTTTT.

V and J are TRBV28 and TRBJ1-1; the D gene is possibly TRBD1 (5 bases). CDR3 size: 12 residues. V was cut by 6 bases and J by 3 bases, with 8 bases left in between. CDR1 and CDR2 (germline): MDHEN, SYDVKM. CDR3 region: CASSMGDTEAFF. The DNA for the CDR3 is TGTGCCAGCAGCATGGGGGACACTGAAGCTTTCTTT.

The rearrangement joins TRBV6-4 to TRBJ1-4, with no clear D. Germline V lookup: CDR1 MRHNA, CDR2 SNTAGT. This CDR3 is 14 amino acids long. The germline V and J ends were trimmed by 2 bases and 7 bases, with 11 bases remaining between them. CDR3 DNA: TGTGCCAGCAGTGACGGTTTGGGAAGTGAAAAACTGTTTTTT. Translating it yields CASSDGLGSEKLFF.

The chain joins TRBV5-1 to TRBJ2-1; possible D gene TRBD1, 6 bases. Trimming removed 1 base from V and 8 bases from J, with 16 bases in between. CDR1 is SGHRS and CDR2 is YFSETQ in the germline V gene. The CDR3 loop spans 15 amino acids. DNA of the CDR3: TGCGCCAGCAGCTTGAAAGGGGGTCTATTGGATGAGCAGTTCTTC. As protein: CASSLKGGLLDEQFF. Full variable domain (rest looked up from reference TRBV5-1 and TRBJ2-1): KAGVTQTPRYLIKTRGQQVTLSCSPISGHRSVSWYQQTPGQGLQFLFEYFSETQRNKGNFPGRFSGRQFSNSRSEMNVSTLELGDSALYLCASSLKGGLLDEQFFGPGTRLTVL.

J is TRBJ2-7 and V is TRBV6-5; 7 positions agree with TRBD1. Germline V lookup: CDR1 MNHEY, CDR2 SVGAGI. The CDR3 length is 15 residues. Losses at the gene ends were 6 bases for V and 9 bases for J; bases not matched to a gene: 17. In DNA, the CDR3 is TGTGCCAGCAGCGACTTCGGACAGGCGCTCCCCGCGCAGTACTTC. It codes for CASSDFGQALPAQYF.